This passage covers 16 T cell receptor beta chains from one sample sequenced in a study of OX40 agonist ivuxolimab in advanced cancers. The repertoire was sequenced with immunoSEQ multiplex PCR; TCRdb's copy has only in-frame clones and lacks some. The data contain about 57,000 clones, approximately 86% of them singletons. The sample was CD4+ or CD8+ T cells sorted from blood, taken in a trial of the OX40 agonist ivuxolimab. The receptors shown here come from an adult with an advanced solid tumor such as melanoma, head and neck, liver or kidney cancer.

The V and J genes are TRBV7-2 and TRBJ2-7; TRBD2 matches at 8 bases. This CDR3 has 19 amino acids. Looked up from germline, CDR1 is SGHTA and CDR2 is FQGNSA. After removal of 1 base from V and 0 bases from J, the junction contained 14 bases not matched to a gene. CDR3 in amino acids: CASSLGGLWTSPSSYEQYF. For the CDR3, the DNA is TGTGCCAGCAGCTTAGGCGGGCTGTGGACTAGCCCAAGCTCCTACGAGCAGTACTTC.

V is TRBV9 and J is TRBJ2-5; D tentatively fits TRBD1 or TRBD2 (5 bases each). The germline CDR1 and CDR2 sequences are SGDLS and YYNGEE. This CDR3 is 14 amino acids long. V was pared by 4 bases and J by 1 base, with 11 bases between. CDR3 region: CASSLMGVQETQYF. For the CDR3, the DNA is TGTGCCAGCAGCCTAATGGGGGTCCAAGAGACCCAGTACTTC.

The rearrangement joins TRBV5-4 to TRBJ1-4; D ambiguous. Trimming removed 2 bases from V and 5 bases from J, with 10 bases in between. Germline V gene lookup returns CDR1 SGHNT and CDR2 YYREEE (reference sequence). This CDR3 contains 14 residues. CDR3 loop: CASSFFSTNEKLFF. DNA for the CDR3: TGTGCCAGCAGCTTTTTTTCCACGAATGAAAAACTGTTTTTT.

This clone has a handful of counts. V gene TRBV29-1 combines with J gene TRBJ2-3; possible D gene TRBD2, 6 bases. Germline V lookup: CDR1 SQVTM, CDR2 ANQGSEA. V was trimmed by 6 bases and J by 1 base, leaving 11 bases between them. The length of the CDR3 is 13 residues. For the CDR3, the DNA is TGCAGCGTGGCGGGACTTGGCACAGATACGCAGTATTTT. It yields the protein CSVAGLGTDTQYF.

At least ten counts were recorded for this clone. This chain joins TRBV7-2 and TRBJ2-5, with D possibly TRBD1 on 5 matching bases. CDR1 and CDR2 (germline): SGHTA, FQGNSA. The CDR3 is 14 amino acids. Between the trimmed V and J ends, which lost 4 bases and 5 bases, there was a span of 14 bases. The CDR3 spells CASSYSWSGETQYF. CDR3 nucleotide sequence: TGTGCCAGCAGCTACAGTTGGTCAGGGGAGACCCAGTACTTC.

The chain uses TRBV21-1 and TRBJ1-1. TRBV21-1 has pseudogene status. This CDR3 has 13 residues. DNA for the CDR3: TGTGCCAGCAGCAATACCGCGAACACTGAAGCTTTCTTT. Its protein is CASSNTANTEAFF.

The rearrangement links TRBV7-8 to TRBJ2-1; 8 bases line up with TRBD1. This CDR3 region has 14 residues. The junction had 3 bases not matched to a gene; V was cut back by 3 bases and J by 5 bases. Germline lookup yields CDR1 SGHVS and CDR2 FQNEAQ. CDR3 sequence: CASSFGTGNNEQFF. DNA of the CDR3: TGTGCCAGCAGCTTCGGGACAGGTAACAATGAGCAGTTCTTC.

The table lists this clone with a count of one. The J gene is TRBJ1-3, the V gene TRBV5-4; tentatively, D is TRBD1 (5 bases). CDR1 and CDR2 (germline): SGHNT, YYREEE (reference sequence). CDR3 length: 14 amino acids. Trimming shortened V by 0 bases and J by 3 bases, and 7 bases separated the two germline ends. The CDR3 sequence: CASSLVGDGNTIYF. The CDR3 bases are TGTGCCAGCAGCTTGGTGGGGGATGGAAACACCATATATTTT.

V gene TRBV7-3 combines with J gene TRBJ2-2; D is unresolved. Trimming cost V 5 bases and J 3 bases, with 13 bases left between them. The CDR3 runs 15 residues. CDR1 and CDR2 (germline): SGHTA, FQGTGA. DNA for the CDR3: TGTGCCAGCAGCCCGGATGTTGGATACACCGGGGAGCTGTTTTTT. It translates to CASSPDVGYTGELFF.

CDR3 region: CASSTAGGRDSETQYF. As DNA, the CDR3 is TGTGCCAGCAGTACCGCGGGGGGACGGGACTCAGAGACCCAGTACTTC. The chain carries TRBV28 and TRBJ2-5, with TRBD2 identical over 8 bases. Losses at the gene ends were 5 bases for V and 4 bases for J; bases not matched to a gene: 12. Per the germline V gene, CDR1 is MDHEN and CDR2 is SYDVKM. This CDR3 has 16 residues.

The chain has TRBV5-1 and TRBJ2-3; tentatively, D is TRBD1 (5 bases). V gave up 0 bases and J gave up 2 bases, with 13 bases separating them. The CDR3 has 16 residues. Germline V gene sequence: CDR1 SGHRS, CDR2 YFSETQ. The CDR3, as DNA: TGCGCCAGCAGCTTGGAGGCGGCAGGACACACAGATACGCAGTATTTT. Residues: CASSLEAAGHTDTQYF.

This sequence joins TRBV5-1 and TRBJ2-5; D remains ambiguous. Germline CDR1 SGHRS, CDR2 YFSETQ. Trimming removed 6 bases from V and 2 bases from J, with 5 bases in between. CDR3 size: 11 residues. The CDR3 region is CASIDQETQYF. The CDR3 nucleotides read TGCGCCAGCATAGATCAAGAGACCCAGTACTTC. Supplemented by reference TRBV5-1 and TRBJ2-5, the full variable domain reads KAGVTQTPRYLIKTRGQQVTLSCSPISGHRSVSWYQQTPGQGLQFLFEYFSETQRNKGNFPGRFSGRQFSNSRSEMNVSTLELGDSALYLCASIDQETQYFGPGTRLLVL.

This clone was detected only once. CDR3 nucleotide sequence: TGCAGCGTTCAGGGAGGCTCTGGAAACACCATATATTTT. Its translation: CSVQGGSGNTIYF. The chain links TRBV29-1 to TRBJ1-3, with D possibly matching TRBD1 (5 bases). The germline gives CDR1 SQVTM, CDR2 ANQGSEA. The V end lost 5 bases, the J end lost 0 bases, and 8 bases lay between the germline ends. The CDR3 has 13 residues.

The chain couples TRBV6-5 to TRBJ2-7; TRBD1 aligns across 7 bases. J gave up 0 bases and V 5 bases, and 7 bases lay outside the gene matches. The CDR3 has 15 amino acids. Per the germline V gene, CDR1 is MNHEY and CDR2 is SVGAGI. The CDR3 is CASSRTGSSSYEQYF. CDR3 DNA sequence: TGTGCCAGCAGTCGGACAGGCTCGAGCTCCTACGAGCAGTACTTC.

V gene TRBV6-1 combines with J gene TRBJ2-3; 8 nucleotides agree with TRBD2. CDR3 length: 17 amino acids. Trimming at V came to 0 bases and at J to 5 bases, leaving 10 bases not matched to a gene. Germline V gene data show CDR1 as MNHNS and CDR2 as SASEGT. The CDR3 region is CASSEASGMYIGDTQYF. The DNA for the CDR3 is TGTGCCAGCAGTGAAGCTAGCGGGATGTATATAGGAGATACGCAGTATTTT.

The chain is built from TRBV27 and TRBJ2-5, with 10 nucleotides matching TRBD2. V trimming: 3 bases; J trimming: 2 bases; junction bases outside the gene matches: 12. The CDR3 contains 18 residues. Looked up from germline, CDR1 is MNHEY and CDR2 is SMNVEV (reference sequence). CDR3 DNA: TGTGCCAGCAGTTTGTACCCCGTGAGAGCGGGAGGGCAAGAGACCCAGTACTTC. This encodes CASSLYPVRAGGQETQYF.